This T cell receptor beta chain was retrieved from a study of tumor and adjacent non-tumor tissue in lung cancer. Study details: Each sample yielded 4 million to 4.5 million productive TCRbeta reads on average.

On this clonotype: Its antigen is currently unknown. A clone one base away is much larger, so this may be a read error.

The template was RNA from unsorted bulk tissue. The normal lung tissue was taken more than 3 cm from the tumor edge. The study, taken as a whole, reports: Higher tumor TCR diversity was associated with shorter survival. Normal lung showed higher cumulative top 100 clone frequency than tumor.

Three rounds of nested PCR, following a modified ARM-PCR protocol, produced the TCRbeta library. TCRdb recomputed calls from the multiplex PCR reads with MiXCR, one row per CDR3 protein. The table includes some 99,000 distinct CDR3 sequences, 62% detected once. Germline assignment: CDR1 MDHEN and CDR2 SYDVKM. The CDR3 runs to 17 residues. Trimming cost V 7 bases and J 2 bases; bases outside gene matches: 11. The sample taken for sequencing was distant non-tumor lung tissue. The gene calls are TRBV28 and TRBJ2-7, with 13 bases that match TRBD2. The receptor was isolated from a man aged 55 to 70 with non-small cell lung cancer. The CDR3 DNA sequence: TGTGCCAGCACTTCCGGGACTAGCGGGATTCGCACCTACGAGCAGTACTTC. Translated: CASTSGTSGIRTYEQYF. Variable domain in full (rest from reference TRBV28 and TRBJ2-7): DVKVTQSSRYLVKRTGEKVFLECVQDMDHENMFWYRQDPGLGLRLIYFSYDVKMKEKGDIPEGYSVSREKKERFSLILESASTNQTSMYLCASTSGTSGIRTYEQYFGPGTRLTVT.